This T cell receptor (beta chain) was observed in a study of blood T cells in healthy people across ages. V was cut by 2 bases and J by 6 bases, with 8 bases left in between. The CDR3 runs 14 residues. CDR1 is WSHSY, CDR2 SAAADI, per germline. A second PCR of 7 to 11 cycles used a sample-barcoded 5' primer and a J-beta primer mix. TCRdb recomputed calls from the 5' RACE reads with MiXCR, one row per CDR3 protein. The repertoire holds hundreds of thousands of distinct CDR3 sequences, with roughly 44% as singletons. The chain combines TRBV10-2 with TRBJ1-6; no clear D. The source is a man aged 60 to 75 in good health. Sequences were obtained from blood. The CDR3 loop reads CASSEPLGNSPLHF. Written as DNA, the CDR3 is TGCGCCAGCAGTGAGCCCCTTGGTAATTCACCCCTCCACTTT.